Below, 5 T cell receptor beta chains from the same sample are listed, as sequenced in a study of tumor-infiltrating lymphocytes in glioblastoma multiforme. Three nested ARM-PCR rounds with V-beta and C-beta primers built TCRB libraries. TCRdb passed the multiplex PCR reads through MiXCR, listing each CDR3 protein once. The sample has about 9,000 distinct CDR3 sequences, roughly 69% seen once; the top ten hold about 75%. The source material was brain tumor tissue. The receptor set was obtained from a male donor with glioblastoma.

This clonotype was detected ten times or more. The chain is built from TRBV5-6 and TRBJ2-1; D may be TRBD1 (5 bases). Trimming pared 0 bases from V and 0 bases from J, leaving 7 bases between. This CDR3 region has 15 residues. Germline-derived CDR1 and CDR2 are SGHDT and YYEEEE. CDR3: CASSLGQSSYNEQFF. CDR3 DNA sequence: TGTGCCAGCAGCTTGGGACAGAGCTCCTACAATGAGCAGTTCTTC.

The chain links TRBV20-1 to TRBJ2-1; D is uncertain. Trimming took off 5 bases at V and 4 bases at J, with 9 bases between the two ends. Germline V lookup: CDR1 DFQATT, CDR2 SNEGSKA (reference sequence). The CDR3 has 12 residues. CDR3 in DNA: TGCAGTGCTGCCGAAATGTACAATGAGCAGTTCTTC. It translates to CSAAEMYNEQFF.

CDR3: CASRTGHDRSYGYTF. The CDR3 DNA reads TGTGCCAGCAGGACGGGACACGACAGAAGCTATGGCTACACCTTC. V and J are TRBV6-1 and TRBJ1-2; D might be TRBD1 (6 bases). Germline-derived CDR1 and CDR2 are MNHNS and SASEGT. V shed 6 bases and J shed 4 bases, with 18 bases lying between them. The CDR3 extends over 15 amino acids.

This clonotype was seen only a few times. A much larger clone is a single base away; this may be a read error. V is TRBV11-1 and J is TRBJ2-6; D unresolved. CDR1 is SGHAT and CDR2 is FQDESV in the germline V gene (reference sequence). This CDR3 contains 15 residues. V was shortened by 3 bases and J by 5 bases, with 11 bases between the two germline ends. In DNA, the CDR3 is TGTGCCAGCAGCTTTGTAACGTTTTGGGCCAACGTCCTGACTTTC. Protein sequence: CASSFVTFWANVLTF.

This clonotype showed up just a few times. The J gene is TRBJ1-1, the V gene TRBV10-3; tentatively, D is TRBD1 (5 bases). Trimming removed 6 bases from V and 1 base from J, with 9 bases in between. The CDR3 sequence is 13 residues long. Germline values: CDR1 ENHRY, CDR2 SYGVKD. The CDR3 here is CAIRPTENTEAFF. Written as DNA, the CDR3 is TGTGCCATCAGACCGACAGAGAACACTGAAGCTTTCTTT.